This T cell receptor beta chain appears in the sequencing data of a study of T cells in Graves' hyperthyroidism and ophthalmopathy. General study results and limits: Most thyroid clonotypes with frequency above 0.001 were detected in blood.

RNA transcripts gave rise to amplified TCR beta CDR3 regions. First-round RT-PCR of the TCR CDR3 relied on the HTBI primer set. Using its own MiXCR run on the multiplex PCR reads, TCRdb lists one record per CDR3 protein. The sample yields around 700,000 distinct CDR3 sequences, over 15% seen once. CDR3 length equals 12 residues. Deletions cut 4 bases from V and 7 bases from J, with 10 bases between. Of note for this clonotype: The antigen remains unidentified.

Recently diagnosed hyperthyroidism of less than 2 months' duration affected patients aged 18 to 65. Reasons for excluding patients were uncontrolled infection, other autoimmune disease, pregnancy or lactation. Orbital computed tomography and thyroid ultrasound, together with serum TRAb and thyroxine and clinical symptoms, were used for diagnoses. This clonotype originated in a woman in her fifties or sixties with Graves' hyperthyroidism that later progressed to Graves' ophthalmopathy. Input material: blood. The chain combines TRBV12-3 or TRBV12-4 with TRBJ1-1, with D uncertain. The CDR3 loop is CASSSDWSEAFF. CDR3 DNA: TGTGCCAGCAGTTCCGACTGGAGTGAAGCTTTCTTT.